The 20 T cell receptor beta chains given below trace back to one sample, sequenced in a study of cytomegalovirus exposure and HLA in healthy donors. The PCR made use of 60 Vbeta and 13 Jbeta primers. Generated by immunoSEQ multiplex PCR, the TCRdb table keeps only in-frame clones and is missing some. Here the sample spans 99,000 or so clones, over 65% being singletons. The material sequenced was PBMCs. The receptors come from a woman aged 40-49 years in good health and CMV-seronegative.

The chain combines TRBV7-2 with TRBJ2-7, with 7 nucleotides matching TRBD1. V gave up 5 bases and J gave up 2 bases; unmatched junction bases: 9. Germline loops: CDR1 SGHTA, CDR2 FQGNSA. The CDR3 contains 15 residues. CDR3 sequence: CASSSPGQNTYEQYF. For the CDR3, the DNA is TGTGCCAGCAGCAGCCCGGGACAGAACACCTACGAGCAGTACTTC.

This clone has more than one count but fewer than ten. This chain links TRBV2 with TRBJ1-5; 8 positions agree with TRBD1. The CDR3 loop spans 14 amino acids. V gave up 5 bases and J gave up 5 bases; unmatched junction bases: 5. Germline V gene data show CDR1 as SNHLY and CDR2 as FYNNEI. CDR3 in DNA: TGTGCCAGCAGTAGGGACAGGAGCGATCAGCCCCAGCATTTT. Residues: CASSRDRSDQPQHF.

The V gene is TRBV28, the J gene TRBJ2-7, with a tentative D call TRBD2 (5 bases). The CDR3 spans 13 residues. Trimming left V 3 bases short and J 7 bases short, with 13 bases between. Germline CDR1 reads MDHEN; CDR2 reads SYDVKM. The chain's CDR3 is CASSFGRGYEQYF. CDR3 DNA: TGTGCCAGCAGTTTTGGTCGCGGGTATGAGCAGTACTTC.

The chain carries TRBV5-8 and TRBJ2-7; possibly TRBD2 for D (5 bases). Trimming left V 2 bases short and J 1 base short, with 25 bases between. This CDR3 spans 19 amino acids. Looked up from germline, CDR1 is SGHTS and CDR2 is YDEGEE. CDR3 DNA sequence: TGTGCCAGCAGCTTACGGCATACTAGGGCCCTCCACACATCCTACGAGCAGTACTTC. This translates into CASSLRHTRALHTSYEQYF.

The V and J genes are TRBV27 and TRBJ1-6; TRBD1 matches at 8 bases. The length of the CDR3 is 15 residues. The junction had 6 bases not matched to a gene; V was cut back by 1 base and J by 10 bases. The germline V gene has CDR1 MNHEY and CDR2 SMNVEV (reference sequence). Written as DNA, the CDR3 is TGTGCCAGCAGTTTATTAAGACAGGGGAACTCACCCCTCCACTTT. It specifies CASSLLRQGNSPLHF.

V and J are TRBV11-2 and TRBJ1-1; no clear D. Per the germline V gene, CDR1 is SGHAT and CDR2 is FQNNGV. Trimming took off 5 bases at V and 1 base at J, with 14 bases between the two ends. CDR3 length equals 15 residues. For the CDR3, the DNA is TGTGCCAGCAGCCCCCAGGCGATGAGGAACACTGAAGCTTTCTTT. The encoded protein is CASSPQAMRNTEAFF.

The chain is built from TRBV11-2 and TRBJ1-4, with no clear D. The V gene lost 2 bases and the J gene lost 7 bases, with 5 bases spanning the gap. The CDR3 loop spans 12 amino acids. Germline CDR1 SGHAT, CDR2 FQNNGV. This CDR3 is CASSLIFEKLFF. The CDR3 bases are TGTGCCAGCAGCTTAATCTTTGAAAAACTGTTTTTT.

The chain uses TRBV10-3 and TRBJ1-3; the D is unclear. The CDR3 spans 14 residues. The V end lost 2 bases, the J end lost 0 bases, and 5 bases lay between the germline ends. CDR1 and CDR2 (germline): ENHRY, SYGVKD. The CDR3 coding sequence is TGTGCCATCAGTGAGGGCAGCTCTGGAAACACCATATATTTT. As protein: CAISEGSSGNTIYF.

This clone was seen only once. The gene calls are TRBV5-1 and TRBJ2-1; D not resolved. The CDR3 length is 14 residues. V was trimmed by 2 bases and J by 1 base, leaving 7 bases between them. Germline lookup yields CDR1 SGHRS and CDR2 YFSETQ. The CDR3 region is CASSLQQSYNEQFF. The CDR3 nucleotides are TGCGCCAGCAGCTTACAACAATCCTACAATGAGCAGTTCTTC.

The chain uses TRBV5-6 and TRBJ2-7; no reliable D call. The CDR3 covers 15 residues. Looked up from germline, CDR1 is SGHDT and CDR2 is YYEEEE. The V end was cut by 1 base, the J end by 6 bases, with 17 bases between. CDR3 nucleotides: TGTGCCAGCAGCTTGCGGCTCGTTACGCGCGGCGAGCAGTACTTC. Translated, it gives CASSLRLVTRGEQYF.

The rearrangement uses TRBV2 and TRBJ2-3; TRBD2 matches 7 bases. Unmatched junction bases numbered 11, after V lost 6 bases and J lost 2 bases. CDR1 and CDR2 (germline): SNHLY, FYNNEI. This CDR3 spans 16 amino acids. The CDR3 coding sequence is TGTGCCAGCAGGAACCAAGCGGGGACCTACACAGATACGCAGTATTTT. This sequence encodes CASRNQAGTYTDTQYF. Together with reference TRBV2 and TRBJ2-3, the CDR3 gives the full variable domain: EPEVTQTPSHQVTQMGQEVILRCVPISNHLYFYWYRQILGQKVEFLVSFYNNEISEKSEIFDDQFSVERPDGSNFTLKIRSTKLEDSAMYFCASRNQAGTYTDTQYFGPGTRLTVL.

This clone was seen a few times. This rearrangement joins TRBV5-1 to TRBJ2-2; D uncertain. Germline CDR1 SGHRS, CDR2 YFSETQ. V was trimmed by 8 bases and J by 1 base, leaving 15 bases between them. The CDR3 is 15 amino acids. The CDR3 loop is CASRLRSRNTGELFF. In nucleotides, the CDR3 is TGCGCCAGTCGTTTGCGATCGAGGAACACCGGGGAGCTGTTTTTT.

The chain couples TRBV5-8 to TRBJ2-2; D perhaps matches TRBD1 (6 bases). Germline CDR1 is SGHTS and CDR2 is YDEGEE. Deletions cut 5 bases from V and 5 bases from J, with 16 bases between. The CDR3 is made up of 15 amino acids. The CDR3 is CASSSTGQQTGELFF. Here the CDR3 DNA reads TGTGCCAGCAGTTCTACGGGACAACAAACCGGGGAGCTGTTTTTT.

This clone came up a few times. The rearrangement links TRBV14 to TRBJ2-6; D gene unclear. V was shortened by 4 bases and J by 4 bases, with 8 bases between the two germline ends. CDR1 and CDR2 (germline): SGHDN, FVKESK. The CDR3 length is 14 residues. CDR3 loop: CASSPQAGANVLTF. In DNA, the CDR3 is TGTGCCAGCAGCCCCCAGGCGGGGGCCAACGTCCTGACTTTC.

V and J are TRBV6-1 and TRBJ2-5; the match to TRBD1 covers 12 bases. Germline V gene sequence: CDR1 MNHNS, CDR2 SASEGT. V shed 4 bases, J shed 6 bases, and the junction held 12 bases outside the gene matches. This CDR3 comprises 17 residues. CDR3 DNA: TGTGCCAGCAGTGCGCTAACCGGGACAGGGGGCGGGAAGACCCAGTACTTC. Protein sequence: CASSALTGTGGGKTQYF.

The J gene is TRBJ2-1, the V gene TRBV11-2; TRBD2 matches at 9 bases. CDR1 is SGHAT, CDR2 FQNNGV, per germline. V was clipped by 1 base and J by 8 bases; unmatched bases: 18. The CDR3 has 19 amino acids. As DNA, the CDR3 is TGTGCCAGCAGCTTAGGTGCCGGTTGGGCGGGAGGGCCACGGGATGAGCAGTTCTTC. It codes for CASSLGAGWAGGPRDEQFF.

The V and J genes are TRBV10-3 and TRBJ2-7, with D possibly TRBD2 on 6 matching bases. Germline values: CDR1 ENHRY, CDR2 SYGVKD. The CDR3 sequence is 12 residues long. V shed 8 bases and J shed 0 bases, with 8 bases lying between them. The CDR3 is CAIGGSSYEQYF. Here the CDR3 DNA reads TGTGCCATCGGGGGGAGCTCCTACGAGCAGTACTTC.

The chain uses TRBV4-1 and TRBJ2-2; a weak D match, TRBD2 (6 bases). The germline V gene has CDR1 MGHRA and CDR2 YSYEKL. This CDR3 region has 15 residues. V was clipped by 0 bases and J by 3 bases, with 8 bases between them. The CDR3 nucleotides are TGCGCCAGCAGCCAAGATGCGGGATACACCGGGGAGCTGTTTTTT. This translates into CASSQDAGYTGELFF.

This clone came up once. The CDR3 region is CASSLQVFNQPQHF. The DNA for the CDR3 is TGTGCCAGCAGTCTACAGGTGTTTAATCAGCCCCAGCATTTT. The rearrangement joins TRBV28 to TRBJ1-5; D is perhaps TRBD1 (5 bases). This CDR3 is built from 14 residues. V was cut by 5 bases and J by 4 bases, with 12 bases left in between. Germline V CDR1 and CDR2: MDHEN, SYDVKM.

The chain employs TRBV19 and TRBJ2-2; D perhaps matches TRBD2 (5 bases). The CDR3 runs to 15 residues. V dropped 11 bases and J dropped 3 bases, with 19 bases sitting between them. Looked up from germline, CDR1 is LNHDA and CDR2 is SQIVND (reference sequence). For the CDR3, the DNA is TGTGCCGCAACTCGGGGTAGAGGCGACACCGGGGAGCTGTTTTTT. It is translated as CAATRGRGDTGELFF.